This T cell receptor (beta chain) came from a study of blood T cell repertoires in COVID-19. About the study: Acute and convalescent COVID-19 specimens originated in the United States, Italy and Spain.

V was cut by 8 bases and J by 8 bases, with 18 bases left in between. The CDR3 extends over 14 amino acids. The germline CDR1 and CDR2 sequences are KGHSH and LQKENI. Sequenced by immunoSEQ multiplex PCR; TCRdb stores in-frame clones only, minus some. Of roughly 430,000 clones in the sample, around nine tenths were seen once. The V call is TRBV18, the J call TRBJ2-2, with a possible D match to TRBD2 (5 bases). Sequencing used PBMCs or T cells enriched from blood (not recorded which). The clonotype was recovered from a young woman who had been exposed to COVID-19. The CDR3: CASPLDSYVGELFF. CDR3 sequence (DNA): TGTGCCAGCCCCCTGGACTCCTATGTGGGGGAGCTGTTTTTT.